The 26 T cell receptor beta chains below come from one sample, sequenced in a study of cytotoxic CD8 clonotypes in ibrutinib-treated CLL (dated by TCRdb to 2020 to 2022). To prepare the library, the immunoSEQ multiplex PCR assay was applied. Not all clones reach the TCRdb copy of this immuneACCESS table, which keeps in-frame sequences only. Checked studies attribute under half of the gap to unresolved V genes and leave the rest unexplained. This sample comprises roughly 150,000 clones, about 88% of them detected only once. The ten largest clones represent over 2.5% of the sample. The time point label of this sample denotes: progressive disease on ibrutinib. Sample: PBMCs, taken at disease progression, from a patient treated with ibrutinib. The receptors originated from a human donor with chronic lymphocytic leukemia.

The V call is TRBV27, the J call TRBJ2-7; TRBD2 matches 11 bases. The germline V gene encodes CDR1 MNHEY and CDR2 SMNVEV (reference sequence). The CDR3 runs to 19 residues. V was pared by 5 bases and J by 2 bases, with 17 bases of the junction left unmatched. CDR3 region: CASSTKGLAEGPSPYEQYF. The CDR3 DNA reads as TGTGCCAGCAGTACTAAGGGACTAGCGGAAGGACCCAGTCCCTACGAGCAGTACTTC.

This clone appeared a single time. V and J are TRBV10-3 and TRBJ2-7; TRBD2 agrees at 10 bases. This CDR3 is 15 amino acids long. The germline CDR1 and CDR2 sequences are ENHRY and SYGVKD. The V segment lost 2 bases and the J segment 3 bases; nucleotides outside the gene matches: 4. For the CDR3, the DNA is TGTGCCATCAGTGAGAAGGCTAGCGGGAGCTACGAGCAGTACTTC. This codes for CAISEKASGSYEQYF.

The chain has TRBV18 and TRBJ2-7; TRBD2 matches at 10 bases. The CDR3 runs to 16 residues. Germline CDR1 reads KGHSH; CDR2 reads LQKENI. V trimming: 1 base; J trimming: 6 bases; junction bases outside the gene matches: 9. The CDR3 DNA follows: TGTGCCAGCTCACCACTCCGCGCTAGCGGGAGTCCCGAGCAGTACTTC. It specifies CASSPLRASGSPEQYF.

The chain combines TRBV4-1 with TRBJ2-7; tentative D call: TRBD1 (6 bases). This CDR3 spans 14 amino acids. Germline-derived CDR1 and CDR2 are MGHRA and YSYEKL. V dropped 4 bases and J dropped 2 bases, with 12 bases sitting between them. For the CDR3, the DNA is TGCGCCAGCAGCCCTCGGACAGCCACCTACGAGCAGTACTTC. Translated: CASSPRTATYEQYF.

The CDR3 is CASSFGTSGETQYF. DNA for the CDR3: TGTGCCAGCAGCTTCGGGACTAGCGGAGAGACCCAGTACTTC. The rearrangement uses TRBV7-2 and TRBJ2-5; 11 bases line up with TRBD2. CDR1 SGHTA and CDR2 FQGNSA come from the germline V gene. The CDR3 has 14 amino acids. Unmatched junction bases numbered 1, after V lost 3 bases and J lost 4 bases.

This CDR3 reads CASRIGEGKLFF. CDR3 bases: TGTGCCAGCAGGATCGGTGAGGGGAAACTGTTTTTT. This chain connects TRBV6-5 to TRBJ1-4, with a tentative D call TRBD1 (5 bases). CDR3 length: 12 amino acids. Trimming took 6 bases from V and 11 from J, leaving 13 bases between them. Germline V gene sequence: CDR1 MNHEY, CDR2 SVGAGI.

This clone is labeled medium-sized. V is TRBV7-9 and J is TRBJ2-7; D remains unclear. Between the trimmed V and J ends, which lost 1 base and 2 bases, there was a span of 9 bases. The CDR3 totals 14 residues. Germline V gene sequence: CDR1 SEHNR, CDR2 FQNEAQ (reference sequence). This CDR3 is CASSLELRPYEQYF. CDR3 nucleotides: TGTGCCAGCAGCTTAGAATTGCGGCCCTACGAGCAGTACTTC.

The CDR3 DNA is TGTGCCATCAGTGTGGGGGCAGAGACCCAGTACTTC. This encodes CAISVGAETQYF. The chain recombines TRBV10-3 with TRBJ2-5; the D gene is possibly TRBD1 (6 bases). The CDR3 length is 12 residues. V lost 4 bases, J lost 4 bases, and 7 bases lay in between. CDR1 is ENHRY and CDR2 is SYGVKD in the germline V gene.

The J gene is TRBJ1-5, the V gene TRBV27, with 7 bases aligning to TRBD1. Unmatched junction bases numbered 8, after V lost 5 bases and J lost 4 bases. The CDR3 is made up of 15 amino acids. CDR1 and CDR2 from the germline V gene are MNHEY and SMNVEV (reference sequence). CDR3: CASSPYGQENQPQHF. In DNA form, the CDR3 reads TGTGCCAGCAGTCCCTATGGACAGGAAAATCAGCCCCAGCATTTT.

The rearrangement uses TRBV6-5 and TRBJ2-7; 9 nucleotides match TRBD1. The CDR3 totals 12 residues. CDR1 is MNHEY, CDR2 SVGAGI, per germline. After removal of 4 bases from V and 6 bases from J, the junction contained 1 base not matched to a gene. CDR3 nucleotides: TGTGCCAGCAGTTGGACAGGGGCCGAGCAGTACTTC. It translates to CASSWTGAEQYF.

Remarks on this clone: The junction differs from germline at one of its ends, possibly a read error. The chain combines TRBV5-1 with TRBJ2-3; TRBD2 matches at 9 bases. The germline CDR1 and CDR2 sequences are SGHRS and YFSETQ. The CDR3 length is 15 residues. The CDR3 protein is CASSLAAGLAHLWTF. The CDR3 coding sequence is TGCGCCAGCAGCTTGGCCGCCGGACTAGCGCATCTATGGACTTTT.

This chain connects TRBV19 to TRBJ1-5; D gene ambiguous. Trimming left V 3 bases short and J 2 bases short, with 5 bases between. Germline V gene lookup returns CDR1 LNHDA and CDR2 SQIVND (reference sequence). The CDR3 has 13 amino acids. CDR3 DNA: TGTGCCAGTAGTATTAGAGGCAATCAGCCCCAGCATTTT. Its translation is CASSIRGNQPQHF.

This chain uses TRBV6-1 with TRBJ2-2; D is ambiguous. CDR1 MNHNS and CDR2 SASEGT come from the germline V gene. This CDR3 is 13 amino acids long. V lost 4 bases, J lost 4 bases, and 7 bases lay in between. This CDR3 is CASSGQSTGELFF. The CDR3 DNA follows: TGTGCCAGCAGTGGGCAGAGCACCGGGGAGCTGTTTTTT.

The gene calls are TRBV13 and TRBJ2-5; no firm D call. Germline V CDR1 and CDR2: PRHDT, FYEKMQ (reference sequence). V was cut by 2 bases and J by 4 bases, with 11 bases left in between. CDR3 size: 14 residues. The CDR3 nucleotides read TGTGCCAGCAGCTTATCTGAGTACCCAGAGACCCAGTACTTC. Amino acids: CASSLSEYPETQYF.

This chain connects TRBV18 to TRBJ1-2; D gene uncertain. In germline, CDR1 is KGHSH, CDR2 LQKENI. Trimming took 2 bases from V and 0 from J, leaving 10 bases between them. The CDR3 covers 15 residues. The CDR3 DNA is TGTGCCAGCTCACCAGAGGTCGTAGCTAACTATGGCTACACCTTC. It specifies CASSPEVVANYGYTF.

CDR3 in amino acids: CASSLLGDTSNYGYTF. CDR3 sequence (DNA): TGTGCCAGCAGTTTGCTTGGGGACACCTCTAACTATGGCTACACCTTC. This chain joins TRBV27 and TRBJ1-2, with a tentative D call TRBD1 (6 bases). V lost 3 bases, J lost 0 bases, and 14 bases lay in between. CDR3 length: 16 residues. Germline CDR1 reads MNHEY; CDR2 reads SMNVEV (reference sequence).

This clone was seen once. This chain connects TRBV7-9 to TRBJ1-2; D gene unclear. The CDR3 sequence is 12 residues long. V gave up 4 bases and J gave up 5 bases, with 8 bases separating them. Germline V gene data show CDR1 as SEHNR and CDR2 as FQNEAQ (reference sequence). The DNA for the CDR3 is TGTGCCAGCAGCTGGAGTTCATATGGCTACACCTTC. Translation gives CASSWSSYGYTF.

The chain employs TRBV5-1 and TRBJ2-1; 7 bases fit TRBD2. The ends lost 4 bases at V and 3 bases at J; junction bases unmatched: 4. The CDR3 sequence is 14 residues long. CDR1 is SGHRS, CDR2 YFSETQ, per germline. DNA for the CDR3: TGCGCCAGCAGCGGCGGGAGCGGCTACAATGAGCAGTTCTTC. This gives the protein CASSGGSGYNEQFF.

The rearrangement links TRBV29-1 to TRBJ1-2; no clear D gene. The length of the CDR3 is 15 residues. The germline CDR1 and CDR2 sequences are SQVTM and ANQGSEA. The V and J ends lost 2 bases and 1 base respectively, with 14 bases between them. The CDR3 DNA follows: TGCAGCGTTGAACTCCAGCAGCACTATAACTATGGCTACACCTTC. The encoded protein is CSVELQQHYNYGYTF. Drawing the rest from reference TRBV29-1 and TRBJ1-2, the complete variable domain is SAVISQKPSRDICQRGTSLTIQCQVDSQVTMMFWYRQQPGQSLTLIATANQGSEATYESGFVIDKFPISRPNLTFSTLTVSNMSPEDSSIYLCSVELQQHYNYGYTFGSGTRLTVV.

The chain is built from TRBV2 and TRBJ2-4, with D maybe TRBD2 (5 bases). The germline V gene encodes CDR1 SNHLY and CDR2 FYNNEI. The V and J ends lost 7 bases and 0 bases respectively, with 13 bases between them. This CDR3 region has 15 residues. The CDR3 here is CASKGGGLAKNIQYF. CDR3 nucleotide sequence: TGTGCCAGCAAAGGAGGCGGCTTAGCCAAAAACATTCAGTACTTC.

The chain couples TRBV29-1 to TRBJ1-1; weak D call: TRBD1 (5 bases). Germline lookup yields CDR1 SQVTM and CDR2 ANQGSEA. Deletions cut 4 bases from V and 0 bases from J, with 9 bases between. The CDR3 length is 13 residues. CDR3 in DNA: TGCAGCGTTGGGGGGAGAGTGAACACTGAAGCTTTCTTT. It yields the protein CSVGGRVNTEAFF.

The chain carries TRBV2 and TRBJ1-1; a weak D match, TRBD1 (5 bases). This CDR3 is built from 14 residues. With 6 bases removed from V and 0 bases from J, the gap between germline ends came to 11 bases. The germline gives CDR1 SNHLY, CDR2 FYNNEI. CDR3 sequence (DNA): TGTGCCAGCAGGAGACAGACCATGAACACTGAAGCTTTCTTT. Translation: CASRRQTMNTEAFF.

This chain links TRBV4-2 with TRBJ2-2; 9 positions match TRBD2. The CDR3 totals 17 residues. Germline CDR1 LGHNA, CDR2 YNFKEQ. V lost 0 bases, J lost 4 bases, and 6 bases stayed unmatched. CDR3 amino acids: CASSQDEGGRATGELFF. In DNA, the CDR3 is TGTGCCAGCAGCCAAGATGAGGGCGGGAGGGCCACCGGGGAGCTGTTTTTT.

The rearrangement joins TRBV29-1 to TRBJ1-5; no firm D call. The CDR3 runs 14 residues. Trimming cost V 4 bases and J 2 bases, with 12 bases left between them. The germline gives CDR1 SQVTM, CDR2 ANQGSEA. The CDR3 reads CSVAEIGGNQPQHF. The CDR3 nucleotides are TGCAGCGTTGCAGAGATAGGCGGCAATCAGCCCCAGCATTTT.

This clone was detected only once. This chain connects TRBV28 to TRBJ2-7; D gene uncertain. V was pared by 2 bases and J by 0 bases, with 11 bases between. The CDR3 contains 15 residues. CDR1 is MDHEN and CDR2 is SYDVKM in the germline V gene. CDR3 amino acids: CASSLASGNSYEQYF. CDR3 nucleotides: TGTGCCAGCAGTTTAGCCTCCGGCAACTCCTACGAGCAGTACTTC.

Of note for this clone: The CDR3 ends on some other residue instead of the conserved phenylalanine or tryptophan, so this is likely a read error. This chain uses TRBV30 with TRBJ2-7; possible D gene TRBD1, 6 bases. Trimming left V 3 bases short and J 9 bases short, with 21 bases between. The V gene's germline CDR1 is GTSNPN and CDR2 SVGIG (reference sequence). The CDR3 runs 14 residues. The CDR3 spells CAWRNLDSLMGQYL. CDR3 coding DNA: TGTGCCTGGAGAAATTTGGACAGCCTTATGGGGCAGTACCTC.